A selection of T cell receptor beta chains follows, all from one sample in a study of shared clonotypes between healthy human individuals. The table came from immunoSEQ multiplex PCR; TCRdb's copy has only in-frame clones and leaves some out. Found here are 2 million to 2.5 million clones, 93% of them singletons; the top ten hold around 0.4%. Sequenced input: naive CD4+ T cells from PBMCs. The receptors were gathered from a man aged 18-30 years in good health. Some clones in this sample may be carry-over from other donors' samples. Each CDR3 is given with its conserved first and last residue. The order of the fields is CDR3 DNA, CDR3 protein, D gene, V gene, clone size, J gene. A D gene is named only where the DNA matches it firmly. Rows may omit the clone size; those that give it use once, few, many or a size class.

DNA: TGTGCCAGCAGGGGATTGGGCTCCCCCAGAGGTGGCTACACCTTC
CDR3: CASRGLGSPRGGYTF
D: NA
V: TRBV6-8
size: NA
J: TRBJ1-2

DNA: TGTGCCAGCAGCGACCGTGACAGCGTGCAGTACTTC
CDR3: CASSDRDSVQYF
D: NA
V: TRBV7-3
size: NA
J: TRBJ2-7

DNA: TGTGCCAGCAGCCGCACCGGGACACTTTACGAGCAGTACTTC
CDR3: CASSRTGTLYEQYF
D: NA
V: TRBV27
size: NA
J: TRBJ2-7

DNA: TGTGCCAGCAGCTTAGGAAGTCTAGGCAATCAGCCCCAGCATTTT
CDR3: CASSLGSLGNQPQHF
D: NA
V: TRBV7-2
size: NA
J: TRBJ1-5

DNA: TGCGCCAGCAGCTTGGCCCCGGGACCCGGGGAGCTGTTTTTT
CDR3: CASSLAPGPGELFF
D: NA
V: TRBV5-1
size: NA
J: TRBJ2-2

DNA: TGTGCCAGCAGCTCCAGGTCGACAGGGGCCGGGGAGCTGTTTTTT
CDR3: CASSSRSTGAGELFF
D: TRBD1
V: TRBV11-2
size: NA
J: TRBJ2-2

DNA: TGTGCCAGCAGTTCTACCGGCAGGGTCTCGCACGAGCAGTACTTC
CDR3: CASSSTGRVSHEQYF
D: NA
V: TRBV28
size: NA
J: TRBJ2-7

DNA: TGTGCCAGCAGTTTATCAGCGATCTCTGGAAACACCATATATTTT
CDR3: CASSLSAISGNTIYF
D: NA
V: TRBV28
size: NA
J: TRBJ1-3

DNA: TGTGCCAGCAGCCTGGGGACGCTAAACACTGAAGCTTTCTTT
CDR3: CASSLGTLNTEAFF
D: NA
V: TRBV11-2
size: NA
J: TRBJ1-1

DNA: TGTGCCAGCAGTACCCTGGGACAGGCCCTTTACGAGCAGTACTTC
CDR3: CASSTLGQALYEQYF
D: TRBD1
V: TRBV2
size: NA
J: TRBJ2-7

DNA: TGTGCCAGCAGCAAAGGCTGGAGGACTAGCGGGAACTACGAGCAGTACTTC
CDR3: CASSKGWRTSGNYEQYF
D: NA
V: TRBV21-1
size: once
J: TRBJ2-7

DNA: TGTGCCAGCAGCCTAGACAGGGGCTACGAGCAGTACTTC
CDR3: CASSLDRGYEQYF
D: TRBD1
V: TRBV7-3
size: NA
J: TRBJ2-7

DNA: TGTGCCAGCAGACAAGAGTACAGCGTAAGCACAGATACGCAGTATTTT
CDR3: CASRQEYSVSTDTQYF
D: NA
V: TRBV7-2
size: NA
J: TRBJ2-3